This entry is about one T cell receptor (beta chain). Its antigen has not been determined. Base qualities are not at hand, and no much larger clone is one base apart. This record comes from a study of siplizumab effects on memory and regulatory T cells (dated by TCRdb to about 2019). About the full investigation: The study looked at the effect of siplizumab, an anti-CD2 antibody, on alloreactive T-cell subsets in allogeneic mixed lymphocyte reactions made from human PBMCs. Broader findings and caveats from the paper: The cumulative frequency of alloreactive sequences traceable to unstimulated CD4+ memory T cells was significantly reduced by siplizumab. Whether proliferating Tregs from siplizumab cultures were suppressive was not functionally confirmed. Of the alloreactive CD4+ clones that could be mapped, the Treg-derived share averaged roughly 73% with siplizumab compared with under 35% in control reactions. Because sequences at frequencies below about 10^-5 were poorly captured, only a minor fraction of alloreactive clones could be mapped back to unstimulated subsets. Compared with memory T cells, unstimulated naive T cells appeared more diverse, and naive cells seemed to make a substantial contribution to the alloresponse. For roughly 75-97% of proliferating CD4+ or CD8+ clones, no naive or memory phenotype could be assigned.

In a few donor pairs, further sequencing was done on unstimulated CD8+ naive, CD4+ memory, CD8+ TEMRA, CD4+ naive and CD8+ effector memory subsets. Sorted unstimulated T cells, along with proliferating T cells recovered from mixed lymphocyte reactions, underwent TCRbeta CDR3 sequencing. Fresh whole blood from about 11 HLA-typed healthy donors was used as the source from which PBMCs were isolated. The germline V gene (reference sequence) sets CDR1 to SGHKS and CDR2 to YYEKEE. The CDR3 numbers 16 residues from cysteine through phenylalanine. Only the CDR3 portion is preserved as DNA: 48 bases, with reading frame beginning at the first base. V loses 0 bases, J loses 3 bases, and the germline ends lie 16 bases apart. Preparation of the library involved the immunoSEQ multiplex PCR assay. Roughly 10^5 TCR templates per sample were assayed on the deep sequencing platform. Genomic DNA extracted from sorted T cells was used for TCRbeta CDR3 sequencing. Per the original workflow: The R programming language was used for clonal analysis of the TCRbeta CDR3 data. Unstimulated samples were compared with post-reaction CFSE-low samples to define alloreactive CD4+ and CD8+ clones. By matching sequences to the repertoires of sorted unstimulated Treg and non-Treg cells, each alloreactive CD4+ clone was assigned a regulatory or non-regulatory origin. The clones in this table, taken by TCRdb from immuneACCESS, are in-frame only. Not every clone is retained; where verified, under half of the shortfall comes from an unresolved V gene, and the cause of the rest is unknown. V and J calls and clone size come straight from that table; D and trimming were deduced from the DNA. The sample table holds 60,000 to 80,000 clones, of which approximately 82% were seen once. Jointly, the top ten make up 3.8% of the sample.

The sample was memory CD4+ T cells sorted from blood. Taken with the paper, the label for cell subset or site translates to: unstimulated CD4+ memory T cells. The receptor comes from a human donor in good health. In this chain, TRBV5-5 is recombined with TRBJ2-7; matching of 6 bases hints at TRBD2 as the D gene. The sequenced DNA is TGTGCCAGCAGCTTGGTGGCCGGGACTTTTATCTACGAGCAGTACTTC. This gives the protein CASSLVAGTFIYEQYF.